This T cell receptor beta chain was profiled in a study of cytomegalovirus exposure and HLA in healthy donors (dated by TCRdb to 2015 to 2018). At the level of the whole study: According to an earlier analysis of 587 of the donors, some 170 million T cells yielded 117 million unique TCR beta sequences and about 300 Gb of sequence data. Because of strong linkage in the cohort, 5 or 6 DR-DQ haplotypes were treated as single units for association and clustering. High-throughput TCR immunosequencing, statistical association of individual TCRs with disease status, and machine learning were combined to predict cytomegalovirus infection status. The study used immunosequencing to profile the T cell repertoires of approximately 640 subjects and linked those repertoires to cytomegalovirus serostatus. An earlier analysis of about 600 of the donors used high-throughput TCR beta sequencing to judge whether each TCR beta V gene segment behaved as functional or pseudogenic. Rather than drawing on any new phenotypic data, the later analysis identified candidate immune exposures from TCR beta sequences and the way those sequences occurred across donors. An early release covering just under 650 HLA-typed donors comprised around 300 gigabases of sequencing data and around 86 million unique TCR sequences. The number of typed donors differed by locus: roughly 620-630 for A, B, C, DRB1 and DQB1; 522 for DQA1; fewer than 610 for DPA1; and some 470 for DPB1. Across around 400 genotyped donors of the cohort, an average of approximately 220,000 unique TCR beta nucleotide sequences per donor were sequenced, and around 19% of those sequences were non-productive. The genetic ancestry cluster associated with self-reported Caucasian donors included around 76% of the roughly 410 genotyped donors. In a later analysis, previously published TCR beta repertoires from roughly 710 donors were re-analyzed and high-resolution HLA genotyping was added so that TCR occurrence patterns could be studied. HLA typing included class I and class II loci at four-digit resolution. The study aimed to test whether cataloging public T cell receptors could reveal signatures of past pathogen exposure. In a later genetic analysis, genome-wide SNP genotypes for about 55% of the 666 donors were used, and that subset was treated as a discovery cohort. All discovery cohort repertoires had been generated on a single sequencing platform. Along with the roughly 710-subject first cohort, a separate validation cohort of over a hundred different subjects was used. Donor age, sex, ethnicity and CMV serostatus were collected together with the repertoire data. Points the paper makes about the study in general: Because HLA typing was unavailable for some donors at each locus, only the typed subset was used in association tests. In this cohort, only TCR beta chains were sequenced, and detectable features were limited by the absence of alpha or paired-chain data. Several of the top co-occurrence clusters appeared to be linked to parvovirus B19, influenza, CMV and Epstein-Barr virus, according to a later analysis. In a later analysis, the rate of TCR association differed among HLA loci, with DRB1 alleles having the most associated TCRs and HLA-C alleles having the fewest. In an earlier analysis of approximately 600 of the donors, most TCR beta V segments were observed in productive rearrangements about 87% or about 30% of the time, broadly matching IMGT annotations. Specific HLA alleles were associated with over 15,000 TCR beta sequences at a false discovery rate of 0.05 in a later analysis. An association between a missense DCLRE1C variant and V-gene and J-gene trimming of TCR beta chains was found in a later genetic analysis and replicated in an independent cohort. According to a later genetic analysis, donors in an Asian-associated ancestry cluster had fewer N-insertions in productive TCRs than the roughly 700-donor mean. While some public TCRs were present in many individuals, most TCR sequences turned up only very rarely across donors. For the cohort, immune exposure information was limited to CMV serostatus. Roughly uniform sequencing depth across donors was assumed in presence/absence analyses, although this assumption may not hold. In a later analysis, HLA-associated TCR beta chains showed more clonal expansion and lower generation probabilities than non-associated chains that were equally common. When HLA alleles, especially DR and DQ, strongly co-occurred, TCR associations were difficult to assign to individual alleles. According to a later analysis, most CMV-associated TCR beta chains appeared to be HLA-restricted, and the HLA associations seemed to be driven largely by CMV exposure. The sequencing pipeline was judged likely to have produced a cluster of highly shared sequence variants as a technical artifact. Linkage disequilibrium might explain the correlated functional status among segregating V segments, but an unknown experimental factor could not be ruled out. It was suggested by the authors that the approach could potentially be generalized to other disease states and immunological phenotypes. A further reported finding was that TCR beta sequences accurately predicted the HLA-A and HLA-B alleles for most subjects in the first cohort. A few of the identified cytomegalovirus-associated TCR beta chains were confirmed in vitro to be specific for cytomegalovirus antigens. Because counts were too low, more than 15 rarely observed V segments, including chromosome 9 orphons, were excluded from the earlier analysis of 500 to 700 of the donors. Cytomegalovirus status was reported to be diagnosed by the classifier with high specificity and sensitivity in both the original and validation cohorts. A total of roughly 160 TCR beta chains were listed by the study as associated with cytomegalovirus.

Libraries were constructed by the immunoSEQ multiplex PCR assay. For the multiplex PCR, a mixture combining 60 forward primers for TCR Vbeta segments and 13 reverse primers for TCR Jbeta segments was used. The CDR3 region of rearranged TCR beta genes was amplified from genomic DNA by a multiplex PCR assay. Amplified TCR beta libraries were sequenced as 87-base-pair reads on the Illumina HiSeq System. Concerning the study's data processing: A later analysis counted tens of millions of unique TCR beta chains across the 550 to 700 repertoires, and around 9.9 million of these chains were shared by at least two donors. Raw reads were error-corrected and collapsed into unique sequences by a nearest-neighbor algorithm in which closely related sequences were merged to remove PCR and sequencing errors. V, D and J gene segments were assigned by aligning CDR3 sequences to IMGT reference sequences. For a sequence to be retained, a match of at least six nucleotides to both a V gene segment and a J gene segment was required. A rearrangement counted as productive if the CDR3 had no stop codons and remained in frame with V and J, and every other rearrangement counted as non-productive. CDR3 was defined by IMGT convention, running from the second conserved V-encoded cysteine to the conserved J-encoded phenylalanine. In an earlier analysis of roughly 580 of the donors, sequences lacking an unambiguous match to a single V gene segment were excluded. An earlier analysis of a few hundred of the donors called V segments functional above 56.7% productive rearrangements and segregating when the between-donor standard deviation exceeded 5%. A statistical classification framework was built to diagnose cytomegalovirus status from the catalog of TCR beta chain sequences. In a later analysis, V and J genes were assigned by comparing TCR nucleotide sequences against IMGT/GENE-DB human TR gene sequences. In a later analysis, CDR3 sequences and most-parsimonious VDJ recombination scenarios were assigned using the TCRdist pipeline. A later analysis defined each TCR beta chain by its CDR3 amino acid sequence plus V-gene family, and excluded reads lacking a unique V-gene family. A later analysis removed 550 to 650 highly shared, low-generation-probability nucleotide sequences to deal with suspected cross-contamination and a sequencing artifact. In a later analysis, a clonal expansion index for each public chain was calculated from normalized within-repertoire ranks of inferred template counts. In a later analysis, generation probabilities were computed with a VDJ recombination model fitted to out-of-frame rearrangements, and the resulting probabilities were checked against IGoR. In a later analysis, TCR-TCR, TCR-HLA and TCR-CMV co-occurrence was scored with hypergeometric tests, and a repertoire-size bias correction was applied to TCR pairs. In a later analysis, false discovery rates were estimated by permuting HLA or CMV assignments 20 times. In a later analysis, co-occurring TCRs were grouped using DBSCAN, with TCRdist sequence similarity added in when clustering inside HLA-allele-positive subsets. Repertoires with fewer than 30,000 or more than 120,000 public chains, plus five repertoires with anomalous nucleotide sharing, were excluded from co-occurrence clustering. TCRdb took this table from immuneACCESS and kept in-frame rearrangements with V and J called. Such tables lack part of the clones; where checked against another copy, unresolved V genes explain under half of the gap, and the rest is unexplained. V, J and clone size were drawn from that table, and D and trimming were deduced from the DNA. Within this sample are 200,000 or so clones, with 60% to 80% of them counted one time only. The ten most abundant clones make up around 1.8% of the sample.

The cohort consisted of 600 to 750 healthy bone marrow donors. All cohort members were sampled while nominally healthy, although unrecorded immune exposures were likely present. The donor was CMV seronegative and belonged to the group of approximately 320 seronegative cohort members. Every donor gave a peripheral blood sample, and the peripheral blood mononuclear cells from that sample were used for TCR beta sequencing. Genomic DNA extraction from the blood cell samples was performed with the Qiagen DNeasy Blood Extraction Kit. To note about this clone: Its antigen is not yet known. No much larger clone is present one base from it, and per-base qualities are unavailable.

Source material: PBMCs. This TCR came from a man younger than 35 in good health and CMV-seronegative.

This receptor has the CDR3 CASSPGTSGGWTDTQYF. The DNA sequence follows: TGTGCCAGCAGCCCCGGGACTAGCGGGGGTTGGACAGATACGCAGTATTTT. The chain was built from TRBV9 and TRBJ2-3; TRBD2 lines up with 14 middle nucleotides. Via the germline V gene, CDR1 is SGDLS and CDR2 YYNGEE. V trim: 4 bases; J trim: 3 bases; unmatched bases: 7. Taken from cysteine to phenylalanine, the CDR3 has 17 residues. This entry keeps only the CDR3 DNA: 51 bases, framed from base 1.